This note documents a single TCR beta chain sequence. Each CDR3 protein is one row after TCRdb ran MiXCR on the 5' RACE reads. This sample has about 320,000 distinct CDR3 sequences; 14% occur once, and the top ten carry roughly 23%. There are 15 residues in the CDR3. From germline, CDR1 is SGHVS and CDR2 FNYEAQ. V dropped 1 base and J dropped 6 bases, with 15 bases sitting between them. This record comes from a study of T-cell memory formation after mild COVID-19. As for the study in general: Across donors, TCR clusters were largely donor specific.

V and J are TRBV7-6 and TRBJ1-1; no clear D. The clonotype originates from a man in his late teens or twenties who had mild COVID-19 (a few samples of this study predate the infection). Cell type and time point are not known. The sequencing input was PBMCs or a T cell subset sorted from them (not recorded which). DNA of the CDR3: TGTGCCAGCAGCTTAGGATCCCACTCAGGCGCTGAAGCTTTCTTT. Its protein is CASSLGSHSGAEAFF. Full variable domain (missing parts from reference TRBV7-6 and TRBJ1-1): GAGVSQSPRYKVTKRGQDVALRCDPISGHVSLYWYRQALGQGPEFLTYFNYEAQQDKSGLPNDRFSAERPEGSISTLTIQRTEQRDSAMYRCASSLGSHSGAEAFFGQGTRLTVV.